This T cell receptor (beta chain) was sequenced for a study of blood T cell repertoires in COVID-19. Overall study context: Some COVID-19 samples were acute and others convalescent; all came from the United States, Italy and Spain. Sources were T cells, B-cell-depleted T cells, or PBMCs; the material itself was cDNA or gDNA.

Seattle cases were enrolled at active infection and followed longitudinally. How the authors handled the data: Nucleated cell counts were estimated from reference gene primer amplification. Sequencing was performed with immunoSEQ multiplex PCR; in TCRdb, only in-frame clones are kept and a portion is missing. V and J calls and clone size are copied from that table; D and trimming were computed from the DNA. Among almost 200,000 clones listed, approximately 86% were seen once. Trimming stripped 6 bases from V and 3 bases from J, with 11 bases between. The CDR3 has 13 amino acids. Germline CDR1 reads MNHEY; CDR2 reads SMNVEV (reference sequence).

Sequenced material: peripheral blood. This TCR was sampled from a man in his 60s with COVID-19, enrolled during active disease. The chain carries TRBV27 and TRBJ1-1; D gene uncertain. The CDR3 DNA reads TGTGCCAGCAGATCTCTAGAGGACACTGAAGCTTTCTTT. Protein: CASRSLEDTEAFF.